One sample yielded the 23 T cell receptor beta chains listed below, sequenced in a study of blood T cell repertoires in COVID-19. TCRdb's copy holds only in-frame clones and misses some; the assay was immunoSEQ multiplex PCR. Here the sample spans fewer than 350,000 clones, 80% to 90% being singletons. The material sequenced was PBMCs or T cells enriched from blood (not recorded which). The source is a woman between 40 and 55 years old with acute COVID-19.

This chain connects TRBV19 to TRBJ1-5; D gene ambiguous. Germline V gene data show CDR1 as LNHDA and CDR2 as SQIVND (reference sequence). CDR3 size: 12 residues. Trimming shortened V by 7 bases and J by 5 bases, and 9 bases separated the two germline ends. CDR3 in amino acids: CASTTEYQPQHF. DNA for the CDR3: TGTGCCAGTACTACCGAGTATCAGCCCCAGCATTTT.

V usage is TRBV5-6 and J usage is TRBJ1-6; D is uncertain. V was pared by 1 base and J by 14 bases, with 19 bases between. CDR3 length: 15 amino acids. From germline, CDR1 is SGHDT and CDR2 YYEEEE. The CDR3 region has the DNA TGTGCCAGCAGCTTGATAGCGGGGAACGGGATGTCCCTCCACTTT. Encoded protein: CASSLIAGNGMSLHF.

V and J are TRBV18 and TRBJ2-1; 10 bases agree with TRBD2. Germline lookup yields CDR1 KGHSH and CDR2 LQKENI. Unmatched junction bases numbered 6, after V lost 6 bases and J lost 7 bases. The CDR3 contains 14 residues. CDR3 region: CASSGAGGPNEQFF. Written as DNA, the CDR3 is TGTGCCAGCTCCGGAGCGGGAGGGCCAAATGAGCAGTTCTTC.

V and J are TRBV2 and TRBJ2-5, with 7 bases aligning to TRBD2. Germline-derived CDR1 and CDR2 are SNHLY and FYNNEI. V shed 2 bases, J shed 4 bases, and the junction held 4 bases outside the gene matches. The CDR3 totals 14 residues. The CDR3 DNA follows: TGTGCCAGCAGTGAAAGGGTAGCGGGAGAGACCCAGTACTTC. It translates to CASSERVAGETQYF.

The chain has TRBV5-4 and TRBJ1-2; TRBD1 matches 9 bases. This CDR3 comprises 16 residues. Germline CDR1 is SGHNT and CDR2 is YYREEE (reference sequence). Trimming removed 3 bases from V and 3 bases from J; junction bases left unmatched: 9. The CDR3 loop reads CASSWKPGQGDYGYTF. The CDR3 DNA is TGTGCCAGCAGCTGGAAGCCGGGACAGGGAGACTATGGCTACACCTTC.

The chain employs TRBV10-3 and TRBJ2-2; 14 bases match TRBD2. Looked up from germline, CDR1 is ENHRY and CDR2 is SYGVKD. Unmatched junction bases numbered 10, after V lost 6 bases and J lost 1 base. The CDR3 sequence is 19 residues long. The CDR3 here is CAISGIRTSGGQNTGELFF. CDR3 coding DNA: TGTGCCATCAGCGGAATCAGGACTAGCGGGGGGCAGAACACCGGGGAGCTGTTTTTT.

The chain recombines TRBV7-9 with TRBJ1-2, with 8 bases identical to TRBD1. The CDR3 spans 15 residues. Per germline, CDR1 SEHNR and CDR2 FQNEAQ (reference sequence). With V trimmed by 5 bases and J by 2 bases, 7 bases remained unmatched. The CDR3 reads CASSLDRGSNYGYTF. In DNA form, the CDR3 reads TGTGCCAGCAGCCTCGACAGGGGTTCGAACTATGGCTACACCTTC.

This clone was observed once. Distinct nucleotide sequences in the sample also encode this CDR3. The V call is TRBV7-9, the J call TRBJ1-1, with D unclear. Trimming left V 6 bases short and J 2 bases short, with 7 bases between. Germline CDR1 reads SEHNR; CDR2 reads FQNEAQ (reference sequence). The CDR3 spans 12 residues. The CDR3 is CASSLLNTEAFF. The CDR3 DNA sequence: TGTGCCAGCAGTTTATTAAACACTGAAGCTTTCTTT.

This chain uses TRBV7-2 with TRBJ1-2, with TRBD1 identical over 10 bases. The CDR3 consists of 15 residues. From germline, CDR1 is SGHTA and CDR2 FQGNSA. Germline trimming cut 4 bases from V and 6 bases from J; bases unmatched to any gene: 8. As DNA, the CDR3 is TGTGCCAGCAGCTCACCGGGACAGGGGAAGGATGGCTACACCTTC. The encoded protein is CASSSPGQGKDGYTF.

The chain links TRBV25-1 to TRBJ1-1; D unresolved. The V end was cut by 5 bases, the J end by 5 bases, with 12 bases between. Germline V gene sequence: CDR1 MGHDK, CDR2 SYGVNS. The CDR3 length is 13 residues. The CDR3 coding sequence is TGTGCCAGCAGTTTTGAGGGCAGGACTGAAGCTTTCTTT. Amino acid sequence: CASSFEGRTEAFF.

The chain recombines TRBV7-9 with TRBJ2-7; 9 bases fit TRBD2. Germline loops: CDR1 SEHNR, CDR2 FQNEAQ (reference sequence). J gave up 6 bases and V 5 bases, and 14 bases lay outside the gene matches. The CDR3 totals 16 residues. CDR3 amino acids: CASSILSGSQGIEQYF. DNA of the CDR3: TGTGCCAGCAGCATACTTAGCGGGAGCCAAGGGATCGAGCAGTACTTC. Based on the CDR3 plus reference TRBV7-9 and TRBJ2-7, the full variable domain is DTGVSQNPRHKITKRGQNVTFRCDPISEHNRLYWYRQTLGQGPEFLTYFQNEAQLEKSRLLSDRFSAERPKGSFSTLEIQRTEQGDSAMYLCASSILSGSQGIEQYFGPGTRLTVT.

CDR3 loop: CATSRTGTVENQPQHF. The CDR3 DNA sequence: TGTGCCACCAGCAGAACCGGGACAGTGGAAAATCAGCCCCAGCATTTT. V usage is TRBV15 and J usage is TRBJ1-5; 7 bases align to TRBD1. The germline V gene encodes CDR1 LNHNV and CDR2 YYDKDF (reference sequence). The CDR3 sequence is 16 residues long. J gave up 4 bases and V 2 bases, and 8 bases lay outside the gene matches.

V usage is TRBV7-2 and J usage is TRBJ2-3; possibly TRBD2 for D (5 bases). V lost 2 bases to trimming and J lost 5 bases, with 11 bases between them. The CDR3 length is 14 residues. From germline, CDR1 is SGHTA and CDR2 FQGNSA. The CDR3 DNA sequence: TGTGCCAGCAGCTTACGGGGTTTAGGAGATACGCAGTATTTT. Its protein is CASSLRGLGDTQYF. The full variable domain, its missing parts supplied by reference TRBV7-2 and TRBJ2-3, is GAGVSQSPSNKVTEKGKDVELRCDPISGHTALYWYRQSLGQGLEFLIYFQGNSAPDKSGLPSDRFSAERTGGSVSTLTIQRTQQEDSAVYLCASSLRGLGDTQYFGPGTRLTVL.

V and J are TRBV18 and TRBJ2-3, with 11 bases identical to TRBD1. The CDR3 consists of 16 residues. V shed 3 bases, J shed 3 bases, and the junction held 5 bases outside the gene matches. Germline assignment: CDR1 KGHSH and CDR2 LQKENI. The CDR3 here is CASSPSGTGGTDTQYF. The DNA for the CDR3 is TGTGCCAGCTCACCCTCAGGGACAGGGGGTACAGATACGCAGTATTTT. Looking up the rest from reference TRBV18 and TRBJ2-3 gives the full variable domain: NAGVMQNPRHLVRRRGQEARLRCSPMKGHSHVYWYRQLPEEGLKFMVYLQKENIIDESGMPKERFSAEFPKEGPSILRIQQVVRGDSAAYFCASSPSGTGGTDTQYFGPGTRLTVL.

The chain is built from TRBV5-5 and TRBJ1-1, with 8 bases lining up with TRBD1. Looked up from germline, CDR1 is SGHKS and CDR2 is YYEKEE (reference sequence). V was clipped by 0 bases and J by 5 bases; unmatched bases: 6. CDR3 length: 15 amino acids. Here the CDR3 DNA reads TGTGCCAGCAGCTTGGGAGACAGGGGATGGACTGAAGCTTTCTTT. It translates to CASSLGDRGWTEAFF.

The J gene is TRBJ2-3, the V gene TRBV7-3, with 10 bases matching TRBD2. The CDR3 totals 15 residues. Germline V gene sequence: CDR1 SGHTA, CDR2 FQGTGA. Trimming cost V 2 bases and J 6 bases; bases outside gene matches: 5. CDR3 region: CASSLVAGGADTQYF. The CDR3 coding sequence is TGTGCCAGCAGCTTAGTAGCGGGGGGTGCGGATACGCAGTATTTT.

The V gene is TRBV5-5, the J gene TRBJ1-6; D not resolved. With 4 bases removed from V and 5 bases from J, the gap between germline ends came to 13 bases. The V gene's germline CDR1 is SGHKS and CDR2 YYEKEE (reference sequence). The CDR3 has 15 amino acids. The CDR3 sequence is CASSPPPTNNSPLHF. Here the CDR3 DNA reads TGTGCCAGCAGCCCACCCCCCACTAATAATTCACCCCTCCACTTT.

The J gene is TRBJ2-5, the V gene TRBV10-3; 8 bases agree with TRBD2. The germline gives CDR1 ENHRY, CDR2 SYGVKD. CDR3 length: 16 amino acids. J lost 1 base, V lost 4 bases, and 8 bases had no gene match. The CDR3: CAISGDLSGTQETQYF. The CDR3 DNA reads TGTGCCATCAGTGGGGACCTTAGCGGGACCCAAGAGACCCAGTACTTC.

V usage is TRBV21-1 and J usage is TRBJ1-5; the table's D call of TRBD1 was not tested on the DNA. TRBV21-1 is assigned pseudogene status. This CDR3 has 16 amino acids. The CDR3 nucleotides read TGTGCCAGCAGCAAAGAAGCTCCTCACCAGGGCCAGCCCCAGCATTTT. This sequence encodes CASSKEAPHQGQPQHF.

This clone has only a few counts. The V call is TRBV18, the J call TRBJ1-6; the D is unclear. Trimming removed 4 bases at V and 10 bases at J, with 11 bases between. Germline loops: CDR1 KGHSH, CDR2 LQKENI. The CDR3 is 13 residues long. The CDR3 here is CASSLGSESPLHF. CDR3 bases: TGTGCCAGCTCACTAGGTAGCGAGTCACCCCTCCACTTT.

This clone has a single count. J is TRBJ1-4 and V is TRBV7-3, with D perhaps matching TRBD1 (5 bases). The V gene lost 5 bases and the J gene lost 8 bases, with 24 bases spanning the gap. This CDR3 is built from 17 residues. Germline assignment: CDR1 SGHTA and CDR2 FQGTGA. The CDR3 loop is CASSLCSIQAPWEKLFF. The CDR3 DNA reads TGTGCCAGCAGCCTGTGCTCGATACAGGCCCCATGGGAAAAACTGTTTTTT.

V and J are TRBV6-2 or TRBV6-3 and TRBJ1-2, with a weak D call TRBD1 (5 bases). Per the germline V gene, CDR1 is MNHEY and CDR2 is SVGEGT. V lost 4 bases to trimming and J lost 4 bases, with 10 bases between them. There are 13 residues in the CDR3. The CDR3 coding sequence is TGTGCCAGCAGTTTTACCGACAGCTATGGCTACACCTTC. Translating it yields CASSFTDSYGYTF.

The sample holds a few counts of this clone. This chain connects TRBV29-1 to TRBJ2-1, with D perhaps matching TRBD1 (5 bases). With 6 bases removed from V and 7 bases from J, the gap between germline ends came to 19 bases. This CDR3 has 14 residues. Germline values: CDR1 SQVTM, CDR2 ANQGSEA. CDR3 protein: CSVPRIGKGNEQFF. The CDR3 bases are TGCAGCGTACCCAGGATTGGGAAGGGGAATGAGCAGTTCTTC.